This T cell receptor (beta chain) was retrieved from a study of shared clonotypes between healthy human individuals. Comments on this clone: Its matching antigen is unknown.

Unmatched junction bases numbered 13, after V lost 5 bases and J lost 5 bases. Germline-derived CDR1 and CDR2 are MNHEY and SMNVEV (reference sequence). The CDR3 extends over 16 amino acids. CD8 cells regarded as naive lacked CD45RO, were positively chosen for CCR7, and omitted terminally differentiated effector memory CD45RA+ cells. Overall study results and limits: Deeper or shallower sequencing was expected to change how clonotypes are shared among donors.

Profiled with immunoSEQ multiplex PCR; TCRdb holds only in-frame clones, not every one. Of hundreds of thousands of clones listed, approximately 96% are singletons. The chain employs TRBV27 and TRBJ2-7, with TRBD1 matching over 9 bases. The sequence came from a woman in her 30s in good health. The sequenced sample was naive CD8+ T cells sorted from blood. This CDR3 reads CASSPNTGTGSHEQYF. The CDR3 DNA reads TGTGCCAGCAGTCCTAACACCGGGACAGGGTCCCACGAGCAGTACTTC.